These 24 T cell receptor beta chains originate from one sample sequenced in a study of blood T cell repertoires in COVID-19. TCRdb's copy holds only in-frame clones and misses some; the assay was immunoSEQ multiplex PCR. The repertoire holds roughly 300,000 clones, around 85% seen once, with approximately 4.6% in the top ten. The specimen was PBMCs or T cells enriched from blood (not recorded which). These receptors were taken from a woman aged 40 to 49 with acute COVID-19.

The J gene is TRBJ2-1, the V gene TRBV5-1; no reliable D call. Trimming took off 2 bases at V and 7 bases at J, with 4 bases between the two ends. CDR3 length: 11 residues. From germline, CDR1 is SGHRS and CDR2 YFSETQ. The CDR3 bases are TGCGCCAGCAGCTTTGAGAATGAGCAGTTCTTC. Amino acids: CASSFENEQFF.

The chain combines TRBV4-3 with TRBJ1-5; 7 nucleotides agree with TRBD1. With V trimmed by 3 bases and J by 2 bases, 1 base remained unmatched. This CDR3 is built from 14 residues. In germline, CDR1 is LGHNA, CDR2 YSLEER. CDR3 in DNA: TGCGCCAGCAGCCACACAGGGGGCAATCAGCCCCAGCATTTT. It encodes CASSHTGGNQPQHF.

The chain uses TRBV6-5 and TRBJ2-5; 8 bases align to TRBD1. J gave up 5 bases and V 5 bases, and 10 bases lay outside the gene matches. The germline gives CDR1 MNHEY, CDR2 SVGAGI. The length of the CDR3 is 15 residues. CDR3 sequence (DNA): TGTGCCAGCAGTACACGCAGGGGGCGGCGGGAGACCCAGTACTTC. It codes for CASSTRRGRRETQYF.

The V gene is TRBV11-3, the J gene TRBJ2-3, with 7 positions matching TRBD1. The CDR3 runs to 13 residues. Germline CDR1 is SGHNT and CDR2 is YENEEA. J was trimmed by 4 bases and V by 4 bases; bases with no gene match: 2. The chain's CDR3 is CASSSGQPDTQYF. The CDR3 bases are TGTGCCAGCAGCTCGGGACAGCCAGATACGCAGTATTTT.

The chain combines TRBV25-1 with TRBJ1-1; TRBD1 matches 10 bases. From germline, CDR1 is MGHDK and CDR2 SYGVNS. The CDR3 sequence is 14 residues long. With V trimmed by 3 bases and J by 5 bases, 3 bases remained unmatched. The CDR3, as DNA: TGTGCCAGCAGTGAGACAGGGGGCAAGACTGAAGCTTTCTTT. It specifies CASSETGGKTEAFF.

V and J are TRBV3-1 (or the pseudogene TRBV3-2) and TRBJ1-4, with D unresolved. This CDR3 comprises 12 residues. The germline V gene encodes CDR1 LGHDT and CDR2 YNNKEL (reference sequence). The V end lost 8 bases, the J end lost 4 bases, and 8 bases lay between the germline ends. CDR3 sequence reads: CASGGVNEKLFF. CDR3 sequence (DNA): TGTGCCAGCGGTGGAGTTAATGAAAAACTGTTTTTT.

This sequence joins TRBV5-1 and TRBJ1-1; possible D gene TRBD1, 6 bases. Germline assignment: CDR1 SGHRS and CDR2 YFSETQ. Trimming cost V 3 bases and J 1 base, with 22 bases left between them. This CDR3 has 18 amino acids. In DNA form, the CDR3 reads TGCGCCAGCAGCTCCACAATTACAGGGCGCACCCAGAACACTGAAGCTTTCTTT. This gives the protein CASSSTITGRTQNTEAFF.

CDR3 nucleotides: TGTGCCAGTAGTACGGGACAGGGAATATGGAATTCACCCCTCCACTTT. Protein sequence: CASSTGQGIWNSPLHF. This chain uses TRBV19 with TRBJ1-6; 9 bases are shared with TRBD1. The CDR3 consists of 16 residues. Germline V gene sequence: CDR1 LNHDA, CDR2 SQIVND (reference sequence). V dropped 4 bases and J dropped 7; count of bases not matched to a gene: 8.

V is TRBV5-8 and J is TRBJ1-2, with a weak D call TRBD1 (5 bases). Germline CDR1 is SGHTS and CDR2 is YDEGEE. V lost 4 bases to trimming and J lost 0 bases, with 13 bases between them. The length of the CDR3 is 15 residues. In DNA, the CDR3 is TGTGCCAGCAGCGCGATCAGGGTAGCTAACTATGGCTACACCTTC. Residues: CASSAIRVANYGYTF.

The rearrangement uses TRBV3-1 (or the pseudogene TRBV3-2) and TRBJ1-1, with D uncertain. From germline, CDR1 is LGHDT and CDR2 YNNKEL (reference sequence). There are 12 residues in the CDR3. V gave up 5 bases and J gave up 2 bases, with 6 bases separating them. CDR3 amino acids: CASSNPNTEAFF. Written as DNA, the CDR3 is TGTGCCAGCAGCAATCCTAACACTGAAGCTTTCTTT.

This clone was seen only a few times. The CDR3 coding sequence is TGTGCCAGCGCTTCCTCCTATAACTACGAGCAGTACTTC. This codes for CASASSYNYEQYF. The V gene is TRBV7-2, the J gene TRBJ2-7; D is uncertain. In germline, CDR1 is SGHTA, CDR2 FQGNSA. V was shortened by 8 bases and J by 3 bases, with 14 bases between the two germline ends. The CDR3 loop spans 13 amino acids.

The chain links TRBV19 to TRBJ2-1, with 10 bases aligning to TRBD2. The germline V gene encodes CDR1 LNHDA and CDR2 SQIVND (reference sequence). The CDR3 has 22 residues. Unmatched junction bases numbered 23, after V lost 6 bases and J lost 0 bases. This CDR3 is CASSADSGVGLATWGSYNEQFF. CDR3 coding DNA: TGTGCCAGTAGCGCAGATTCCGGGGTGGGACTAGCGACGTGGGGCTCCTACAATGAGCAGTTCTTC.

This clone came up a few times. The rearrangement uses TRBV2 and TRBJ1-6, with 8 nucleotides matching TRBD1. V lost 9 bases to trimming and J lost 5 bases; unmatched junction nucleotides: 3. CDR1 and CDR2 (germline): SNHLY, FYNNEI. The CDR3 consists of 13 residues. The CDR3: CARGQGNNSPLHF. In DNA, the CDR3 is TGTGCCAGAGGACAGGGTAATAATTCACCCCTCCACTTT. Complete variable domain (other parts from reference TRBV2 and TRBJ1-6): EPEVTQTPSHQVTQMGQEVILRCVPISNHLYFYWYRQILGQKVEFLVSFYNNEISEKSEIFDDQFSVERPDGSNFTLKIRSTKLEDSAMYFCARGQGNNSPLHFGNGTRLTVT.

This clone was detected a few times. V gene TRBV19 combines with J gene TRBJ1-2; D gene ambiguous. V was shortened by 5 bases and J by 6 bases, with 16 bases between the two germline ends. Per the germline V gene, CDR1 is LNHDA and CDR2 is SQIVND (reference sequence). The CDR3 totals 14 residues. The CDR3 region is CASSAWGGNDGYTF. The CDR3 DNA reads as TGTGCCAGTAGTGCCTGGGGAGGAAACGATGGCTACACCTTC.

The V and J genes are TRBV28 and TRBJ2-2; 8 positions agree with TRBD2. This CDR3 spans 20 amino acids. V gave up 1 base and J gave up 3 bases; unmatched junction bases: 16. Per the germline V gene, CDR1 is MDHEN and CDR2 is SYDVKM. The DNA of the CDR3 is TGTGCCAGCAGTTTATCCCCCATCAGTGGTAGCGGGACTTACACCGGGGAGCTGTTTTTT. Amino acid sequence: CASSLSPISGSGTYTGELFF.

This chain connects TRBV28 to TRBJ1-6, with 9 bases aligning to TRBD1. The CDR3 spans 16 residues. The V gene end was trimmed by 5 bases and the J gene end by 7 bases; junction bases not matched to a gene: 9. CDR1 MDHEN and CDR2 SYDVKM come from the germline V gene. CDR3 nucleotide sequence: TGTGCCAGCAGTCATTCACCGGGGACAGGGAATTCACCCCTCCACTTT. It specifies CASSHSPGTGNSPLHF.

This rearrangement joins TRBV6-4 to TRBJ2-2; TRBD2 might be the D (6 bases). V was shortened by 3 bases and J by 13 bases, with 9 bases between the two germline ends. The CDR3 is 11 residues long. From germline, CDR1 is MRHNA and CDR2 SNTAGT. In nucleotides, the CDR3 is TGTGCCAGCAGTGAAAAGGGAGGGCTGTTTTTT. Translation: CASSEKGGLFF.

The gene calls are TRBV6-2 or TRBV6-3 and TRBJ1-4; tentative D call: TRBD1 (5 bases). The germline V gene encodes CDR1 MNHEY and CDR2 SVGEGT. V was cut by 4 bases and J by 0 bases, with 9 bases left in between. The CDR3 has 15 amino acids. The CDR3 loop reads CASSWRQTTNEKLFF. Here the CDR3 DNA reads TGTGCCAGCAGTTGGAGACAGACAACTAATGAAAAACTGTTTTTT.

The rearrangement uses TRBV28 and TRBJ2-7, with D possibly matching TRBD1 (6 bases). The CDR3 has 12 amino acids. V was shortened by 4 bases and J by 12 bases, with 16 bases between the two germline ends. CDR1 and CDR2 from the germline V gene are MDHEN and SYDVKM. In nucleotides, the CDR3 is TGTGCCAGCAGTTCTCCGGAAAGGGGGTGGTACTTC. Protein sequence: CASSSPERGWYF.

The chain couples TRBV7-2 to TRBJ1-1; D unclear. This CDR3 spans 13 amino acids. V was pared by 3 bases and J by 6 bases, with 11 bases between. Germline-derived CDR1 and CDR2 are SGHTA and FQGNSA. The CDR3 DNA follows: TGTGCCAGCAGCTTCAGTATGGTCGCTGAAGCTTTCTTT. Its protein is CASSFSMVAEAFF.

V usage is TRBV5-6 and J usage is TRBJ1-5; D is unresolved. CDR3 length equals 12 residues. Germline CDR1 reads SGHDT; CDR2 reads YYEEEE. V lost 0 bases, J lost 5 bases, and 3 bases lay in between. DNA for the CDR3: TGTGCCAGCAGCTTGGTAGATCAGCCCCAGCATTTT. Its protein product is CASSLVDQPQHF.

This chain connects TRBV7-9 to TRBJ1-2; 7 bases fit TRBD1. The germline V gene has CDR1 SEHNR and CDR2 FQNEAQ (reference sequence). This CDR3 is 17 amino acids long. V gave up 5 bases and J gave up 4 bases; unmatched junction bases: 16. CDR3 in DNA: TGTGCCAGCAGCCCTAACCTCAAGGGGGCGCGCGGCTATGGCTACACCTTC. Translating gives CASSPNLKGARGYGYTF.

As for this clone: Germline and junction disagree at one end, which may indicate a read error. The sample carries other DNA sequences with the same CDR3. V gene TRBV7-9 combines with J gene TRBJ2-2, with 7 bases aligning to TRBD2. CDR3 length equals 15 residues. CDR1 is SEHNR and CDR2 is FQNEAQ in the germline V gene (reference sequence). The CDR3 coding sequence is TGTGCCAGACCATCAGCGGGAACGAACACCGGGGAACTGTTTTTT. It encodes CARPSAGTNTGELFF.

A note on this clone: At one boundary the junction diverges from the germline segment, which might be a read error. This chain joins TRBV4-2 and TRBJ2-3; D possibly matches TRBD1 or TRBD2 (7 bases each). The CDR3 consists of 15 residues. The V gene's germline CDR1 is LGHNA and CDR2 YNFKEQ. The CDR3 here is CASSQAGQSTDTQYF. In DNA, the CDR3 is TGTGCCAGCAGTCAAGCGGGACAGTCCACAGATACGCAGTATTTT.